A selection of T cell receptor beta chains follows, all from one sample in a study of T cell responses to AZD1222 COVID-19 vaccine. Using immunoSEQ multiplex PCR, the repertoire was profiled, and TCRdb retains in-frame clones only, with some absent. The repertoire holds 180,000 or so clones, with more than 75% as singletons. Specimen: peripheral blood, collected 28 days after the second AZD1222 dose. Source of these receptors: an adult who received the AZD1222 COVID-19 vaccine. Each CDR3 is given with its conserved first and last residue. Each record gives: J gene, V gene, clone size, D gene, CDR3 length, CDR3 DNA, CDR3 protein. The D gene is left open where the match is weak. A clone size is listed for some rows: how often the clone was seen (once, few, many), or a class if it is expanded.

J: TRBJ1-1; V: TRBV18; size: .; D: TRBD1; length: 15; DNA: TGTGCCAGCTCACCCTCTCTCACAGGGGTGGGTGAAGCTTTCTTT; CDR3: CASSPSLTGVGEAFF
J: TRBJ1-3; V: TRBV6-5; size: few; D: .; length: 14; DNA: TGTGCCAGCAGTTACACCGACACTGGAAACACCATATATTTT; CDR3: CASSYTDTGNTIYF
J: TRBJ2-3; V: TRBV4-1; size: .; D: TRBD2; length: 16; DNA: TGCGCCAGCAGCCAGCCCGCGACTAGCGGGACAGATACGCAGTATTTT; CDR3: CASSQPATSGTDTQYF
J: TRBJ2-3; V: TRBV21-1; size: .; D: .; length: 13; DNA: TGTGCCAGCAGTAATACTAGCACAGATACGCAGTATTTT; CDR3: CASSNTSTDTQYF
J: TRBJ2-1; V: TRBV4-2; size: .; D: .; length: 13; DNA: TGTGCCAGCAGCCAAGAAGGGGACCGCAGGCAGTTCTTC; CDR3: CASSQEGDRRQFF
J: TRBJ1-2; V: TRBV9; size: .; D: TRBD1; length: 15; DNA: TGTGCCAGCACCTCGGGGACAGGTGGAGGCTATGGCTACACCTTC; CDR3: CASTSGTGGGYGYTF
J: TRBJ2-5; V: TRBV11-2; size: .; D: .; length: 14; DNA: TGTGCCAGCAGCCCCGGGACGGTACAAGAGACCCAGTACTTC; CDR3: CASSPGTVQETQYF
J: TRBJ2-2; V: TRBV21-1; size: once; D: .; length: 14; DNA: TGTGCCCGACGGGAGGGCCAGGACACCGGGGAGCTGTTTTTT; CDR3: CARREGQDTGELFF
J: TRBJ2-1; V: TRBV7-3; size: once; D: .; length: 17; DNA: TGTGCCAGCAGCTTGGACGGAGCTCGATACTCCTACAATGAGCAGTTCTTC; CDR3: CASSLDGARYSYNEQFF
J: TRBJ1-5; V: TRBV10-1; size: few; D: TRBD1; length: 14; DNA: TGCGCCAGCCCCGCCAGGGGGGCGCGACAGCCCCAGCATTTT; CDR3: CASPARGARQPQHF
J: TRBJ2-2; V: TRBV6-2/TRBV6-3; size: .; D: TRBD2; length: 20; DNA: TGTGCCAGCAGTTACGTCGGCTCCGGGACTAGCGGGAGACAAACCGGGGAGCTGTTTTTT; CDR3: CASSYVGSGTSGRQTGELFF
J: TRBJ2-7; V: TRBV6-5; size: .; D: .; length: 14; DNA: TGTGCCAGCCATTTTAGGGCCGGGGTGGGCGAGCAGTACTTC; CDR3: CASHFRAGVGEQYF
J: TRBJ2-1; V: TRBV27; size: .; D: .; length: 14; DNA: TGTGCCAGCAGTTTCGTTGCGTGGGGCAATGAGCAGTTCTTC; CDR3: CASSFVAWGNEQFF
J: TRBJ1-1; V: TRBV5-4; size: .; D: .; length: 15; DNA: TGTGCCAGCAGCCTCGCCCCACAGGGAGGCACTGAAGCTTTCTTT; CDR3: CASSLAPQGGTEAFF
J: TRBJ1-1; V: TRBV14; size: .; D: .; length: 17; DNA: TGTGCCAGCAGCCAAGATAGGGTTTGGCAGGGGAACACTGAAGCTTTCTTT; CDR3: CASSQDRVWQGNTEAFF
J: TRBJ1-2; V: TRBV24-1; size: .; D: TRBD1; length: 15; DNA: TGTGCCACCCGCCCCGGACAGGGGATTCACTATGGCTACACCTTC; CDR3: CATRPGQGIHYGYTF
J: TRBJ2-7; V: TRBV4-1; size: .; D: TRBD1; length: 16; DNA: TGCGCCAGCAGCCTTTCCTCAGGGCAGGGGGCCCACGAGCAGTACTTC; CDR3: CASSLSSGQGAHEQYF
J: TRBJ2-7; V: TRBV19; size: .; D: .; length: 13; DNA: TGTGCCAGTAGTACGACAGGTCCCTACGAGCAGTACTTC; CDR3: CASSTTGPYEQYF
J: TRBJ1-1; V: TRBV7-3; size: .; D: TRBD1; length: 13; DNA: TGTGCCAGCAGCTTTGACAGGGACACTGAAGCTTTCTTT; CDR3: CASSFDRDTEAFF
J: TRBJ2-2; V: TRBV9; size: .; D: .; length: 14; DNA: TGTGCCAGCAGCTTCGGACTAGGGGGCGGGGAGCTGTTTTTT; CDR3: CASSFGLGGGELFF
J: TRBJ2-7; V: TRBV5-1; size: few; D: TRBD2; length: 16; DNA: TGCGCCAGCAGCCCTCTACTAGCGGGAGGGGCCTACGAGCAGTACTTC; CDR3: CASSPLLAGGAYEQYF
J: TRBJ2-2; V: TRBV5-1; size: .; D: TRBD1; length: 16; DNA: TGCGCCAGCAGCAACGGCGGACAGGGGACCACCAGGGAGCTGTTTTTT; CDR3: CASSNGGQGTTRELFF
J: TRBJ1-3; V: TRBV18; size: .; D: TRBD1; length: 19; DNA: TGTGCCAGCTCACCATTTCATTTGACAGGGACGAGCTCTGGAAACACCATATATTTT; CDR3: CASSPFHLTGTSSGNTIYF
J: TRBJ2-2; V: TRBV14; size: .; D: TRBD2; length: 17; DNA: TGTGCCAGCAGCCCACTCGTGGGACTAGCGGGAGCCGGGGAGCTGTTTTTT; CDR3: CASSPLVGLAGAGELFF
J: TRBJ1-5; V: TRBV6-2/TRBV6-3; size: .; D: .; length: 12; DNA: TGTGCCAGCAGTTACCTCGACGGATCCCAGCATTTT; CDR3: CASSYLDGSQHF